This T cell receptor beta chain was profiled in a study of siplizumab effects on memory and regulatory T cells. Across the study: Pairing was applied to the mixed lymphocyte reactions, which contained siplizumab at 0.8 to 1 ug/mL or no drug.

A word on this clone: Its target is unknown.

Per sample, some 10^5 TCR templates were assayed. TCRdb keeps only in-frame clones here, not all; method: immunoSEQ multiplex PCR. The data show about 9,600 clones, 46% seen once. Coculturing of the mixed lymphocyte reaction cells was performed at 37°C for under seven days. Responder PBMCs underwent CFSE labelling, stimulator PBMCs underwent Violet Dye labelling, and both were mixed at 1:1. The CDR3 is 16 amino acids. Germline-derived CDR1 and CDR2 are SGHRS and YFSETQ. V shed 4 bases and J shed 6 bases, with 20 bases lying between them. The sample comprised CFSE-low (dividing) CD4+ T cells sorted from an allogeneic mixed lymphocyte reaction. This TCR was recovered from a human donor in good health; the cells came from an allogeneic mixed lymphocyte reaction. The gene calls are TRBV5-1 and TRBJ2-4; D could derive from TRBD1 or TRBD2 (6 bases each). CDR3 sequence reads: CASSTRVGGGLNIQYF. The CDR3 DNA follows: TGCGCCAGCAGCACCCGCGTGGGGGGCGGCCTAAACATTCAGTACTTC.